This T cell receptor beta chain is from a study of cytomegalovirus exposure and HLA in healthy donors. For this clone: As yet, its antigen is unknown.

Germline CDR1 reads LNHDA; CDR2 reads SQIVND (reference sequence). V shed 5 bases and J 0 bases; nucleotides not matched to a gene: 2. This CDR3 region has 15 residues. Notes on the study in general: The CMV antigen specificity of a few CMV-associated chains was confirmed through in vitro analysis. Altogether, 164 TCR beta chains were recorded as cytomegalovirus-associated. In the 95 to 150 validation repertoires, approximately 94% of cluster scores exceeded 0, per a later analysis. High specificity and sensitivity for cytomegalovirus status were reported for the classifier.

Sequencing was performed with immunoSEQ multiplex PCR; in TCRdb, only in-frame clones are kept and a portion is missing. The table records about 160,000 clones, around 85% of them present only once. The receptor was derived from a woman in her 30s in good health and CMV-seronegative. Sequenced sample: PBMCs. This chain connects TRBV19 to TRBJ1-1, with TRBD1 matching over 11 bases. The CDR3 DNA is TGTGCCAGTAGTGGACAGGGGGCGGTGAACACTGAAGCTTTCTTT. It specifies CASSGQGAVNTEAFF.